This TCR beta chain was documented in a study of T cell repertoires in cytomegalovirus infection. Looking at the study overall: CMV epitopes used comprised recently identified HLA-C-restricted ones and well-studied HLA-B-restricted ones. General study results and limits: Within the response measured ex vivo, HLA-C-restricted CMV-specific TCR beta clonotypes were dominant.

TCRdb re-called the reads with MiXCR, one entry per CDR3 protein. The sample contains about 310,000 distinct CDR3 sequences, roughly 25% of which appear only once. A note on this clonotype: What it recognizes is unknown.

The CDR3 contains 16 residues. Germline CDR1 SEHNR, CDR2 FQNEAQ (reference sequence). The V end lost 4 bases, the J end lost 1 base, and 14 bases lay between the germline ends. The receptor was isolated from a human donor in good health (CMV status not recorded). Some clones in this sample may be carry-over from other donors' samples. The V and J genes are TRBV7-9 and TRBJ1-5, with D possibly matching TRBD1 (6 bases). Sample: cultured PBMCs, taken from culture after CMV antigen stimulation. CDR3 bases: TGTGCCAGCAGCTGGGACCTACAGGGAAGCAATCAGCCCCAGCATTTT. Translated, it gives CASSWDLQGSNQPQHF. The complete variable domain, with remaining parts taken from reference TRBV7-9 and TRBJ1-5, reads DTGVSQNPRHKITKRGQNVTFRCDPISEHNRLYWYRQTLGQGPEFLTYFQNEAQLEKSRLLSDRFSAERPKGSFSTLEIQRTEQGDSAMYLCASSWDLQGSNQPQHFGDGTRLSIL.